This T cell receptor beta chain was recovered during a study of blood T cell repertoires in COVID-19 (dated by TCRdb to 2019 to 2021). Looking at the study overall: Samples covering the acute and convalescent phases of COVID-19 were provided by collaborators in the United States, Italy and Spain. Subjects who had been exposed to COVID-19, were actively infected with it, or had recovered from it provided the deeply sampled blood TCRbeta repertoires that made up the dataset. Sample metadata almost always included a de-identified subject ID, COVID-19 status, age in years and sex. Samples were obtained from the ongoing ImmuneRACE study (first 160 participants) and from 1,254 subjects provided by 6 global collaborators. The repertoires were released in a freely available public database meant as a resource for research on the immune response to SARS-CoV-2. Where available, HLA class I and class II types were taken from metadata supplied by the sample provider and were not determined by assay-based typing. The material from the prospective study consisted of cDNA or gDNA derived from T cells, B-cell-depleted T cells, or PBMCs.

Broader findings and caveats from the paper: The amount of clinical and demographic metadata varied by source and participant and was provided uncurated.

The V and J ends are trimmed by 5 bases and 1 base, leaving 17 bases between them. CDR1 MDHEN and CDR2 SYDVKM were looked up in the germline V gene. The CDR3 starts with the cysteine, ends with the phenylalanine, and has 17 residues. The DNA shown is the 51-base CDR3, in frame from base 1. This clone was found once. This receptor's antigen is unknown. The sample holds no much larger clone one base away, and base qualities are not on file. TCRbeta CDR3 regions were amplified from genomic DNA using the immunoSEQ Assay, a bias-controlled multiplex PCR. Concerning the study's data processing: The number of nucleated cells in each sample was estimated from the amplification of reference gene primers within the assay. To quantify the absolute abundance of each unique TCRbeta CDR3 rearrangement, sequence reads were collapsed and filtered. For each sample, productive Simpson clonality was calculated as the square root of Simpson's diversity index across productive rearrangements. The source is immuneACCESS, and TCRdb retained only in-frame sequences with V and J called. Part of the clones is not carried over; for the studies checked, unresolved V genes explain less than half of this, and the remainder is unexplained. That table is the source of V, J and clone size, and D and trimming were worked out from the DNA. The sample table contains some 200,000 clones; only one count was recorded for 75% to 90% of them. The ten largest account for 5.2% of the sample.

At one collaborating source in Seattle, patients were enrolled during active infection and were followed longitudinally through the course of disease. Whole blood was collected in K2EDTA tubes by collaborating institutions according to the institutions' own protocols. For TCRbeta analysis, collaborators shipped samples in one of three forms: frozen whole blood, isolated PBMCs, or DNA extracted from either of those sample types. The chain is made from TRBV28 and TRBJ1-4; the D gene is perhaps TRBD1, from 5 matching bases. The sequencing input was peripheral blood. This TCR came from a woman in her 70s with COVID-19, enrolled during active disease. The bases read TGTGCCAGCAGTGAATCGTCCGGGGGAGGAACTAATGAAAAACTGTTTTTT. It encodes CASSESSGGGTNEKLFF.